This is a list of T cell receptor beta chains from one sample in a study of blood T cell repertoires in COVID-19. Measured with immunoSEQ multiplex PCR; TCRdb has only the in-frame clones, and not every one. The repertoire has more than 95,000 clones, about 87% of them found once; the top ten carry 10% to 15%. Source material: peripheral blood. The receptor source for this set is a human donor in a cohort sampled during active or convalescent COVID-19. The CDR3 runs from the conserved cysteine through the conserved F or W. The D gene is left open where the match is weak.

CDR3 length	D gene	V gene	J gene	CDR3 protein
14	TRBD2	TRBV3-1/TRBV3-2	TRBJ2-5	CASSPTSPIETQYF
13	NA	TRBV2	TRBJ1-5	CASAGVSNQPQHF
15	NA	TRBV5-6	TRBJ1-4	CASSLEGTKIAKLFF
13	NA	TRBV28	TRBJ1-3	CASSLSQGNTIYF
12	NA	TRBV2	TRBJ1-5	CASRGLDQPQHF
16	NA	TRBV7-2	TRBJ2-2	CASSLGREVVAGELFF
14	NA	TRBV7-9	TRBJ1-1	CASGSGETNTEAFF
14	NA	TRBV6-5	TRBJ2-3	CASRRTQRVDTQYF
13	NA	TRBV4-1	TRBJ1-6	CASRQEYNSPLHF
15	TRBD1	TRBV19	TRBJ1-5	CASSSGQGGNQPQHF
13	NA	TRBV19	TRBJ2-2	CASRYRVTGELFF
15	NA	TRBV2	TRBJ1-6	CASSERGGANSPLHF
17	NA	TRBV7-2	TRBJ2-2	CASSLNSGHLNTGELFF
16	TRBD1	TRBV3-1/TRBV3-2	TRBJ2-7	CASSQVGQQLLREQYF
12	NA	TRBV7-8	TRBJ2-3	CASSYYTDTQYF
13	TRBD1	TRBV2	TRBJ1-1	CAGQGWVNTEAFF
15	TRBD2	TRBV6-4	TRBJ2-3	CASSAAGGSTDTQYF
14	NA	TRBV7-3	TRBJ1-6	CASSLDGYNSPLHF
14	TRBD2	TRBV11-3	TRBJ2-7	CASSPQRGEYEQYF
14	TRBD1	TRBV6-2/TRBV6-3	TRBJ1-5	CASSYWGTAQPQHF
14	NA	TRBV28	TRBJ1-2	CASTIGQPLYGYTF
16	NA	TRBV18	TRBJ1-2	CASSPPPKTEHYGYTF
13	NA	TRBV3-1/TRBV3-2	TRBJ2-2	CASSPQGVGELFF
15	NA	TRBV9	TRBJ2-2	CASSVVSGYTGELFF
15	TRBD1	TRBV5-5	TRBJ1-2	CASSLKVGGTVYYTF
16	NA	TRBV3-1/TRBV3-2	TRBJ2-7	CASSTLPGPEGGEQYF
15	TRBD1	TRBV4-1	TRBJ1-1	CASSQGRGKNTEAFF
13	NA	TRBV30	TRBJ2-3	CAWSKSAVDTQYF
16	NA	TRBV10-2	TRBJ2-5	CASSEVVGGPQETQYF
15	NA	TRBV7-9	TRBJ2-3	CASSPRDSKGDTQYF
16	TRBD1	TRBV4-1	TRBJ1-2	CASSQGRDRSNYGYTF
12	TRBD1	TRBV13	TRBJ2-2	CASSRGPGELFF
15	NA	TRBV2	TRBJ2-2	CASTVLGAGTGELFF
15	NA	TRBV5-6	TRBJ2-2	CASSLAGANTGELFF
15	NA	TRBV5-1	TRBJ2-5	CASSLAAGSQETQYF
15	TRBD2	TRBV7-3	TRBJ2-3	CASTNSGGGTDTQYF
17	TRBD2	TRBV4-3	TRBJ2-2	CASSRGTSGGAGGELFF
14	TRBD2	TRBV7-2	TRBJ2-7	CASRSGTSPYEQYF
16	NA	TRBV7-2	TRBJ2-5	CASSLGSQGGQETQYF
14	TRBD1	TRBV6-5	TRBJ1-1	CASSRQGLNTEAFF
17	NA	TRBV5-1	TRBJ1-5	CASSVSPSGGNNQPQHF
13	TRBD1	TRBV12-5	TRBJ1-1	CASGRGLGTEAFF
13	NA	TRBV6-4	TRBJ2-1	CASSSDSYNEQFF
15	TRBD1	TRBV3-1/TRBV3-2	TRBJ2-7	CASSQKGQVYYEQYF
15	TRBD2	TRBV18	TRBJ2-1	CASSPTSGGAREQFF
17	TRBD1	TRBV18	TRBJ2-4	CASSPRAGTGSKNIQYF
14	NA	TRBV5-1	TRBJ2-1	CASRGESSYNEQFF
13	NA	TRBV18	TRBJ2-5	CASSEQSGETQYF
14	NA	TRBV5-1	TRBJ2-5	CASSLVPGSETQYF
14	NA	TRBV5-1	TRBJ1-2	CASSSRTGNYGYTF
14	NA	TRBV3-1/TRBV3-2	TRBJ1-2	CASSQVRSLYGYTF
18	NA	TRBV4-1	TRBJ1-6	CASSQRGGGISYNSPLHF
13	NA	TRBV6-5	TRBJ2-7	CASRAAPGFEQYF
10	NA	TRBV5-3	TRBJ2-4	CARRRDIQYF
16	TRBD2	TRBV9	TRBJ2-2	CASSAGLAPGTGELFF
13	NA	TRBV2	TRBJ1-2	CASSDDGRNGYTF
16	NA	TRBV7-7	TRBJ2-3	CASSLRGGRSTDTQYF
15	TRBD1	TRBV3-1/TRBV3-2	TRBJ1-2	CASRDLRTGNYGYTF
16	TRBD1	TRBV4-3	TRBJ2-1	CASSQGPGQTYNEQFF
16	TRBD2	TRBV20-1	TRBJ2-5	CSASRPSSGGQETQYF